This entry lists 31 T cell receptor beta chains sequenced from one sample in a study of OX40 agonist ivuxolimab in advanced cancers. Produced via immunoSEQ multiplex PCR; TCRdb's table is partial and in-frame only. This table has about 90,000 clones, about 90% appearing once. This specimen consisted of CD4+ or CD8+ T cells sorted from blood, obtained in a trial of the OX40 agonist ivuxolimab. These receptors all come from an adult with an advanced solid tumor such as melanoma, head and neck, liver or kidney cancer.

The V gene is TRBV11-2, the J gene TRBJ1-6; 7 nucleotides line up with TRBD1. The germline V gene encodes CDR1 SGHAT and CDR2 FQNNGV. V was pared by 8 bases and J by 3 bases, with 7 bases of the junction left unmatched. The CDR3 has 15 amino acids. CDR3 in amino acids: CASGHWTGYNSPLHF. CDR3 nucleotides: TGTGCCAGCGGCCATTGGACAGGCTATAATTCACCCCTCCACTTT. The full variable domain, rest sourced from reference TRBV11-2 and TRBJ1-6, is EAGVAQSPRYKIIEKRQSVAFWCNPISGHATLYWYQQILGQGPKLLIQFQNNGVVDDSQLPKDRFSAERLKGVDSTLKIQPAKLEDSAVYLCASGHWTGYNSPLHFGNGTRLTVT.

The V and J genes are TRBV11-2 and TRBJ1-2, with 8 bases matching TRBD1. The germline CDR1 and CDR2 sequences are SGHAT and FQNNGV. The CDR3 is 15 amino acids. V lost 1 base and J lost 6; bases outside the gene matches: 7. The CDR3 sequence: CASSLAGQGGDGYTF. DNA for the CDR3: TGTGCCAGCAGCTTAGCTGGACAGGGCGGAGATGGCTACACCTTC.

This chain uses TRBV5-5 with TRBJ1-1, with D unresolved. The V gene's germline CDR1 is SGHKS and CDR2 YYEKEE (reference sequence). The CDR3 is 16 amino acids. Trimming removed 1 base at V and 4 bases at J, with 17 bases between. The CDR3 spells CASSLRSSGSATEAFF. CDR3 in DNA: TGTGCCAGCAGCTTGCGAAGTTCCGGATCTGCCACTGAAGCTTTCTTT.

In this sample, this clone turned up a few times. CDR3 in DNA: TGTGCCAGTAGTATAGCTTCAGGGATGAACACTGAAGCTTTCTTT. Amino acid sequence: CASSIASGMNTEAFF. The chain links TRBV19 to TRBJ1-1, with D possibly being TRBD1 (5 bases). The CDR3 consists of 15 residues. Germline CDR1 is LNHDA and CDR2 is SQIVND (reference sequence). Deletions cut 1 base from V and 0 bases from J, with 9 bases between. The complete variable domain, with remaining parts taken from reference TRBV19 and TRBJ1-1, reads DGGITQSPKYLFRKEGQNVTLSCEQNLNHDAMYWYRQDPGQGLRLIYYSQIVNDFQKGDIAEGYSVSREKKESFPLTVTSAQKNPTAFYLCASSIASGMNTEAFFGQGTRLTVV.

The rearrangement joins TRBV5-4 to TRBJ2-5; TRBD2 matches at 8 bases. The CDR3 extends over 17 amino acids. V trimming: 7 bases; J trimming: 9 bases; junction bases outside the gene matches: 23. Germline-derived CDR1 and CDR2 are SGHNT and YYREEE (reference sequence). The CDR3, as DNA: TGTGCCAGCGAACAACGACCCCGGGGGGGCGGCTTAGTTCCCCAGTACTTC. It codes for CASEQRPRGGGLVPQYF. Variable domain in full (rest from reference TRBV5-4 and TRBJ2-5): ETGVTQSPTHLIKTRGQQVTLRCSSQSGHNTVSWYQQALGQGPQFIFQYYREEENGRGNFPPRFSGLQFPNYSSELNVNALELDDSALYLCASEQRPRGGGLVPQYFGPGTRLLVL.

The chain has TRBV29-1 and TRBJ2-7; 13 bases map to TRBD2. CDR3 length: 14 amino acids. CDR1 is SQVTM and CDR2 is ANQGSEA in the germline V gene. J lost 7 bases, V lost 5 bases, and 8 bases had no gene match. CDR3 residues: CSVFGLAGAGEQYF. DNA for the CDR3: TGCAGCGTTTTCGGACTAGCGGGAGCAGGGGAGCAGTACTTC.

The chain employs TRBV27 and TRBJ2-2; 8 bases map to TRBD2. V shed 4 bases, J shed 6 bases, and the junction held 4 bases outside the gene matches. The CDR3 runs 14 residues. Looked up from germline, CDR1 is MNHEY and CDR2 is SMNVEV (reference sequence). This CDR3 is CASSSRGGPGELFF. The CDR3 DNA sequence: TGTGCCAGCAGTTCCCGGGGGGGCCCCGGGGAGCTGTTTTTT.

The chain employs TRBV4-1 and TRBJ2-5, with D possibly matching TRBD2 (6 bases). The CDR3 is made up of 16 amino acids. The germline V gene encodes CDR1 MGHRA and CDR2 YSYEKL. Trimming removed 1 base from V and 5 bases from J, with 17 bases in between. The CDR3 DNA reads as TGCGCCAGCAGCCAAGGTAGTAGCGGCTTCCGGGAGACCCAGTACTTC. This encodes CASSQGSSGFRETQYF.

DNA of the CDR3: TGCGCCAGCAGCCCGCAAGGCGCTTCTGGAAACACCATATATTTT. The encoded protein is CASSPQGASGNTIYF. The V gene is TRBV5-1, the J gene TRBJ1-3, with D unclear. This CDR3 region has 15 residues. V lost 4 bases, J lost 1 base, and 12 bases lay in between. From germline, CDR1 is SGHRS and CDR2 YFSETQ. Filled out from reference TRBV5-1 and TRBJ1-3, the complete variable domain reads KAGVTQTPRYLIKTRGQQVTLSCSPISGHRSVSWYQQTPGQGLQFLFEYFSETQRNKGNFPGRFSGRQFSNSRSEMNVSTLELGDSALYLCASSPQGASGNTIYFGEGSWLTVV.

The CDR3 sequence is CASSLDDGQAFF. CDR3 bases: TGTGCCAGCAGCTTAGATGACGGACAGGCGTTCTTC. The chain combines TRBV11-3 with TRBJ2-1; the match to TRBD1 covers 7 bases. Per the germline V gene, CDR1 is SGHNT and CDR2 is YENEEA. This CDR3 region has 12 residues. J gave up 15 bases and V 0 bases, and 5 bases lay outside the gene matches.

The chain joins TRBV19 to TRBJ2-2; the match to TRBD2 covers 14 bases. CDR1 is LNHDA, CDR2 SQIVND, per germline (reference sequence). The CDR3 is made up of 17 amino acids. V shed 7 bases and J 1 base; nucleotides not matched to a gene: 5. CDR3 in DNA: TGTGCCAGTACCCGGACTAGCGGGAGGCTGAACACCGGGGAGCTGTTTTTT. The encoded protein is CASTRTSGRLNTGELFF.

For the CDR3, the DNA is TGCGCCAGCAGCTTGTTTGAGGGCACAGATACGCAGTATTTT. This encodes CASSLFEGTDTQYF. This chain connects TRBV5-1 to TRBJ2-3, with no clear D. This CDR3 is built from 14 residues. Germline values: CDR1 SGHRS, CDR2 YFSETQ. The germline V and J ends were trimmed by 1 base and 1 base, with 7 bases remaining between them.

The chain recombines TRBV28 with TRBJ2-3, with 10 bases fitting TRBD2. The V gene end was trimmed by 5 bases and the J gene end by 1 base; junction bases not matched to a gene: 12. The germline V gene has CDR1 MDHEN and CDR2 SYDVKM. The CDR3 runs 18 residues. Here the CDR3 DNA reads TGTGCCAGCAGTGCAACTAGCGGGACATATGGGGGCACAGATACGCAGTATTTT. It yields the protein CASSATSGTYGGTDTQYF. The whole variable domain, remainder taken from reference TRBV28 and TRBJ2-3, is DVKVTQSSRYLVKRTGEKVFLECVQDMDHENMFWYRQDPGLGLRLIYFSYDVKMKEKGDIPEGYSVSREKKERFSLILESASTNQTSMYLCASSATSGTYGGTDTQYFGPGTRLTVL.

The chain employs TRBV5-4 and TRBJ1-2; 9 nucleotides match TRBD1. The CDR3 extends over 13 amino acids. V lost 7 bases to trimming and J lost 8 bases; unmatched junction nucleotides: 9. CDR1 is SGHNT and CDR2 is YYREEE in the germline V gene (reference sequence). This chain's CDR3 is CASGLDRGYGYTF. In DNA form, the CDR3 reads TGTGCCAGCGGGTTGGACAGGGGATACGGCTACACCTTC.

CDR3 in amino acids: CASSKDRDLRLFF. The CDR3 DNA reads TGTGCCAGCAGCAAAGACAGGGACCTTCGGCTGTTTTTT. The gene calls are TRBV21-1 and TRBJ1-4; no DNA check was done on the table's D call, TRBD1. TRBV21-1 is an annotated pseudogene. The CDR3 loop spans 13 amino acids.

This clone was picked up one time. The chain couples TRBV5-4 to TRBJ2-3; 8 bases match TRBD2. Germline V gives CDR1 SGHNT, CDR2 YYREEE (reference sequence). Trimming removed 3 bases from V and 2 bases from J; junction bases left unmatched: 5. The CDR3 runs 15 residues. The CDR3 DNA reads as TGTGCCAGCAGCTCAAAACTAGCGGTCACAGATACGCAGTATTTT. Its translation is CASSSKLAVTDTQYF. Combining the CDR3 with reference TRBV5-4 and TRBJ2-3 gives the whole variable domain ETGVTQSPTHLIKTRGQQVTLRCSSQSGHNTVSWYQQALGQGPQFIFQYYREEENGRGNFPPRFSGLQFPNYSSELNVNALELDDSALYLCASSSKLAVTDTQYFGPGTRLTVL.

The gene calls are TRBV10-3 and TRBJ1-1; no reliable D call. This CDR3 has 13 amino acids. V gave up 3 bases and J gave up 10 bases, with 15 bases separating them. Germline V CDR1 and CDR2: ENHRY, SYGVKD. CDR3 in amino acids: CAISEIVSGVAFF. The CDR3 nucleotides are TGTGCCATCAGTGAAATAGTCAGCGGCGTAGCTTTCTTT.

V gene TRBV21-1 combines with J gene TRBJ2-3; the DNA was not used to check the table's D call, TRBD2. TRBV21-1 counts as a pseudogene. This CDR3 has 17 amino acids. CDR3 amino acids: CASSATSGRHFTDTQYF. The CDR3 bases are TGTGCCAGCAGCGCTACTAGCGGGAGGCATTTCACAGATACGCAGTATTTT.

The chain has TRBV28 and TRBJ1-3; D ambiguous. The V end was cut by 9 bases, the J end by 2 bases, with 11 bases between. The CDR3 covers 13 residues. Germline assignment: CDR1 MDHEN and CDR2 SYDVKM. The DNA of the CDR3 is TGTGCCAGTTGGTCAGGAACTGGAAACACCATATATTTT. Its translation is CASWSGTGNTIYF. Full variable domain (rest looked up from reference TRBV28 and TRBJ1-3): DVKVTQSSRYLVKRTGEKVFLECVQDMDHENMFWYRQDPGLGLRLIYFSYDVKMKEKGDIPEGYSVSREKKERFSLILESASTNQTSMYLCASWSGTGNTIYFGEGSWLTVV.

V is TRBV18 and J is TRBJ2-7; the D is unclear. The CDR3 runs 12 residues. Germline CDR1 is KGHSH and CDR2 is LQKENI. Trimming stripped 2 bases from V and 5 bases from J, with 7 bases between. The CDR3 nucleotides read TGTGCCAGCTCACCAGGGGATCACGAGCAGTACTTC. As protein: CASSPGDHEQYF. The entire variable domain, with the rest obtained from reference TRBV18 and TRBJ2-7, is as follows: NAGVMQNPRHLVRRRGQEARLRCSPMKGHSHVYWYRQLPEEGLKFMVYLQKENIIDESGMPKERFSAEFPKEGPSILRIQQVVRGDSAAYFCASSPGDHEQYFGPGTRLTVT.

A single count supports this clone. This rearrangement joins TRBV4-1 to TRBJ2-4; tentative D call: TRBD2 (5 bases). The ends were cut back, 0 bases at V and 4 bases at J, with 19 bases in the middle. The CDR3 consists of 18 residues. Germline-derived CDR1 and CDR2 are MGHRA and YSYEKL. The CDR3 region has the DNA TGCGCCAGCAGCCAAGAGTCAACGCGGGCTGGACCTAAAAACATTCAGTACTTC. The encoded protein is CASSQESTRAGPKNIQYF.

The chain couples TRBV20-1 to TRBJ1-3; the D is unclear. The V end lost 0 bases, the J end lost 11 bases, and 8 bases lay between the germline ends. Per the germline V gene, CDR1 is DFQATT and CDR2 is SNEGSKA (reference sequence). The length of the CDR3 is 11 residues. CDR3 coding DNA: TGCAGTGCTAGAGATCCAAAATCCATATATTTT. Translated: CSARDPKSIYF.

The chain recombines TRBV5-1 with TRBJ1-2, with a possible D match to TRBD1 (6 bases). The CDR3 is made up of 12 amino acids. In germline, CDR1 is SGHRS, CDR2 YFSETQ. The ends were cut back, 4 bases at V and 5 bases at J, with 9 bases in the middle. CDR3 sequence reads: CASSEQGYGYTF. The CDR3 DNA follows: TGCGCCAGCAGCGAACAGGGATATGGCTACACCTTC.

This clone was counted once. The V gene is TRBV18, the J gene TRBJ2-7, with TRBD2 identical over 8 bases. Per germline, CDR1 KGHSH and CDR2 LQKENI. The CDR3 sequence is 12 residues long. Trimming cost V 6 bases and J 7 bases; bases outside gene matches: 5. CDR3 region: CASSSGGEEQYF. The CDR3 nucleotides read TGTGCCAGCTCGTCGGGGGGGGAAGAGCAGTACTTC.

V usage is TRBV19 and J usage is TRBJ2-4; a weak D match, TRBD2 (6 bases). V dropped 7 bases and J dropped 3 bases, with 13 bases sitting between them. The CDR3 consists of 14 residues. Germline assignment: CDR1 LNHDA and CDR2 SQIVND (reference sequence). CDR3 nucleotide sequence: TGTGCCAGTAAACGGGAGATGGACAAAAACATTCAGTACTTC. This translates into CASKREMDKNIQYF.

The chain has TRBV28 and TRBJ1-5; D is undetermined. CDR1 and CDR2 from the germline V gene are MDHEN and SYDVKM. V shed 3 bases and J shed 3 bases, with 12 bases lying between them. The CDR3 is 15 residues long. CDR3 residues: CASSFGQALNQPQHF. The CDR3 DNA reads TGTGCCAGCAGTTTTGGTCAGGCTCTCAATCAGCCCCAGCATTTT.

The CDR3 protein is CRIRDTPRGKGYTF. The CDR3 nucleotides are TGCAGGATCCGGGACACACCTCGAGGAAAGGGCTACACCTTC. The V call is TRBV29-1, the J call TRBJ1-2, with D tentatively TRBD1 (6 bases). The germline CDR1 and CDR2 sequences are SQVTM and ANQGSEA. The CDR3 runs 14 residues. Drawing the rest from reference TRBV29-1 and TRBJ1-2, the complete variable domain is SAVISQKPSRDICQRGTSLTIQCQVDSQVTMMFWYRQQPGQSLTLIATANQGSEATYESGFVIDKFPISRPNLTFSTLTVSNMSPEDSSIYLCRIRDTPRGKGYTFGSGTRLTVV.

The chain couples TRBV9 to TRBJ2-2; 8 positions agree with TRBD2. The trim removed 3 bases at V and 4 bases at J, leaving 2 bases unmatched. CDR1 is SGDLS, CDR2 YYNGEE, per germline. This CDR3 has 14 residues. DNA of the CDR3: TGTGCCAGCAGCGCGACTAGCGTCACCGGGGAGCTGTTTTTT. This gives the protein CASSATSVTGELFF.

This rearrangement joins TRBV27 to TRBJ2-1; D perhaps matches TRBD2 (7 bases). The length of the CDR3 is 17 residues. V was cut by 4 bases and J by 7 bases, with 23 bases left in between. Germline V gene lookup returns CDR1 MNHEY and CDR2 SMNVEV (reference sequence). The CDR3, as DNA: TGTGCCAGCAGTTACCTAAAGGGGGAGGGCGAGAGGAATGAGCAGTTCTTC. Translated: CASSYLKGEGERNEQFF.

This clone was recorded a few times. The CDR3 DNA reads as TGCAGCGTTGATGGGGGAAGGGCCGGCTCTGGAAACACCATATATTTT. Its protein product is CSVDGGRAGSGNTIYF. The rearrangement joins TRBV29-1 to TRBJ1-3; D might be TRBD1 (5 bases). In germline, CDR1 is SQVTM, CDR2 ANQGSEA. V was clipped by 3 bases and J by 0 bases, with 15 bases between them. The CDR3 spans 16 residues.

V usage is TRBV30 and J usage is TRBJ2-1; 11 bases line up with TRBD2. The J segment lost 4 bases and the V segment lost 0 bases, leaving 11 bases of the junction unmatched. The CDR3 spans 18 residues. Germline V CDR1 and CDR2: GTSNPN, SVGIG (reference sequence). The CDR3, as DNA: TGTGCCTGGAGTGTTCCGATAGCGGGAGGGCCGGGTTACAATGAGCAGTTCTTC. Amino acids: CAWSVPIAGGPGYNEQFF.